This entry describes one T cell receptor beta chain. This CDR3 contains 13 residues. In germline, CDR1 is LNHNV, CDR2 YYDKDF (reference sequence). The V end lost 0 bases, the J end lost 10 bases, and 12 bases lay between the germline ends. The data were obtained in a study of blood T cell repertoires in COVID-19. Data came from immunoSEQ multiplex PCR; TCRdb stores just in-frame clones and leaves some out. The repertoire consists of approximately 480,000 clones, with about nine tenths occurring once and the leading ten covering around 0.7%. The clonotype originates from a woman younger than 35 who had recovered from COVID-19. The rearrangement joins TRBV15 to TRBJ1-1; D is unresolved. Sequenced input: PBMCs or T cells enriched from blood (not recorded which). DNA for the CDR3: TGTGCCACCAGCAGAGATCAGGCGACCTTAGCTTTCTTT. It is translated as CATSRDQATLAFF.